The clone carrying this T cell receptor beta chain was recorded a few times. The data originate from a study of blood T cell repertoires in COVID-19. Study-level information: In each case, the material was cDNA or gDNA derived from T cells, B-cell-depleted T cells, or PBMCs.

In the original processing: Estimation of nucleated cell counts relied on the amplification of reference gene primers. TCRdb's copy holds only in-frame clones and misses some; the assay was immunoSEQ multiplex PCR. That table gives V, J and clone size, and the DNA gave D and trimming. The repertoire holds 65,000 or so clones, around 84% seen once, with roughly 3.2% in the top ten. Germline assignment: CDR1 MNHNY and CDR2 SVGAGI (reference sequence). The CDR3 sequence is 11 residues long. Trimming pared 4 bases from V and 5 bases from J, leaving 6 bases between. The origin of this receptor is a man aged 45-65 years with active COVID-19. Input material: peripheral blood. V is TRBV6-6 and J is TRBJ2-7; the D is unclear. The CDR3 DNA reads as TGTGCCAGCAGTTTTTCTAACGAGCAGTACTTC. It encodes CASSFSNEQYF.